Detailed here is one TCR beta chain. Antigen unknown. These data originate in a study of CD8 T cells in ankylosing spondylitis. Regarding the study as a whole: Clones tied to disease were said to be significantly enriched in matched ankylosing spondylitis synovial fluid.

TCRdb reprocessed the 5' RACE reads with MiXCR, giving one entry per CDR3 protein. The sample carries 250,000 to 300,000 distinct CDR3 sequences, roughly 20% recorded once. Looked up from germline, CDR1 is SGDLS and CDR2 is YYNGEE. V was clipped by 2 bases and J by 6 bases, with 12 bases between them. This CDR3 region has 14 residues. This chain uses TRBV9 with TRBJ1-5; the D gene is possibly TRBD1 (6 bases). Sequences were obtained from blood, either unsorted or a sorted T cell fraction (not recorded which). The source of this sequence is a male donor with ankylosing spondylitis or in good health (not recorded which). The CDR3 DNA follows: TGTGCCAGCAGCGTCGGGGGGCTCGGTCAGCCCCAGCATTTT. Protein product: CASSVGGLGQPQHF.